This TCR beta chain was recovered during a study of human thymus T cells. Study results and limitations: Unrelated individuals reportedly shared highly overlapping thymic TCR repertoires. Thymic as well as blood repertoires seemed to favor certain V and J genes unevenly.

To note about this clone: Its specificity is not known.

Trimming at V came to 6 bases and at J to 2 bases, leaving 9 bases not matched to a gene. Germline CDR1 SQVTM, CDR2 ANQGSEA. The CDR3 extends over 15 amino acids. Obtained as resections during corrective heart surgery, the thymus tissue was then studied. TCRdb keeps only in-frame clones here, not all; method: immunoSEQ multiplex PCR. The repertoire consists of 120,000 or so clones, with around 94% occurring once and the leading ten covering around 0.025%. Sequencing was performed on thymus tissue. The chain recombines TRBV29-1 with TRBJ2-5, with 10 bases fitting TRBD1. The TCR comes from a boy younger than two with a congenital heart defect but otherwise immunologically healthy. CDR3 region: CSVLPRDRGQETQYF. For the CDR3, the DNA is TGCAGCGTCCTACCCCGGGACAGGGGACAAGAGACCCAGTACTTC.